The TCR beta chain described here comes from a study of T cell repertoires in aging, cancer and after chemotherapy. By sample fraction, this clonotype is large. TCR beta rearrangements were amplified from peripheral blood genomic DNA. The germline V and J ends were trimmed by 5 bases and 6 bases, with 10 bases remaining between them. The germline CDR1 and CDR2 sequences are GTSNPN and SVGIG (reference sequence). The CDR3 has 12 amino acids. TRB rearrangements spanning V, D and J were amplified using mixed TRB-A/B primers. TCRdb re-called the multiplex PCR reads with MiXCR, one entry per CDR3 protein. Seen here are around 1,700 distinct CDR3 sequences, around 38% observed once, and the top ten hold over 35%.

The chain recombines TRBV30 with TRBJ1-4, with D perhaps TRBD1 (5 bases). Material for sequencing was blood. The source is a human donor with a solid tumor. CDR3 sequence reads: CAWGLGDEKLFF. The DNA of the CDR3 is TGTGCCTGGGGGTTGGGGGATGAAAAACTGTTTTTT.